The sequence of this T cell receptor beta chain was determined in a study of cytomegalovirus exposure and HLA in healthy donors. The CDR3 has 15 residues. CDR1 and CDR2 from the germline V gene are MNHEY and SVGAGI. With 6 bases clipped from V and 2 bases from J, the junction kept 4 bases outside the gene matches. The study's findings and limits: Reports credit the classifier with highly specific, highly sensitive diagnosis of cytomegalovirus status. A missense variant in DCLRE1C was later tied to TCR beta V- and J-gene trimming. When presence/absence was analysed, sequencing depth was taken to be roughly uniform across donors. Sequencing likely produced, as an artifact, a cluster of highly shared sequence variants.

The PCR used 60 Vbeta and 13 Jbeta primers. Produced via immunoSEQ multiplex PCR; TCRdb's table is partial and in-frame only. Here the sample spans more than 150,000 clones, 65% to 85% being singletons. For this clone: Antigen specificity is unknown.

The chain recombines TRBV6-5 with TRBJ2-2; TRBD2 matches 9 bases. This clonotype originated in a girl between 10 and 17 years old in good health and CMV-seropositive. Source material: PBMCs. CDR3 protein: CASSWTSENTGELFF. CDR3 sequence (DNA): TGTGCCAGCAGCTGGACTAGCGAAAACACCGGGGAGCTGTTTTTT.